This is a list of T cell receptor beta chains from one sample in a study of HIV-infected patients and healthy controls. TCRdb analysed the 5' RACE reads with MiXCR anew, one entry per CDR3 protein. The table lists some 10,000 distinct CDR3 sequences, approximately 8% of them singletons. Input material: blood. The receptor source for this set is an adult in good health. The CDR3 runs from the conserved cysteine through the conserved F or W.

v_call,cdr3_aa
TRBV5-1,CASSLRRASYNEQFF
TRBV12-3/TRBV12-4,CASSPSHNSPLHF
TRBV3-1,CASSQESRNTEAFF
TRBV20-1,CSASAGYAKNIQYF
TRBV5-4,CASSYLSGQMNTEAFF
TRBV12-3/TRBV12-4,CASSPQGQTAYEQYF
TRBV12-3/TRBV12-4,CASSLGEAEKLFF
TRBV2,CASSYDTSGKKQHF
TRBV12-3/TRBV12-4,CASSFGMGQGGEKLFF
TRBV5-1,CASSLGAGEEETQYF
TRBV12-3/TRBV12-4,CASKETPNTGELFF